This is a list of T cell receptor beta chains from one sample in a study of T cells in Graves' hyperthyroidism and ophthalmopathy. TCRdb recomputed calls from the multiplex PCR reads with MiXCR, one row per CDR3 protein. The table lists about 290,000 distinct CDR3 sequences, roughly an eighth of them singletons. Sequencing was done on a sample of blood. The receptors here all came from a woman in her thirties or forties with Graves' hyperthyroidism. Both conserved end residues are trimmed from each CDR3. The order of the fields is J gene, V gene, CDR3 length, CDR3 protein.

>TRBJ2-5|TRBV24-1|12
ATSVPGQGETQY
>TRBJ2-3|TRBV12-3/TRBV12-4|13
ASSFSGASTDTQY
>TRBJ1-1|TRBV7-3|11
ASSSSVNTEAF
>TRBJ2-2|TRBV18|12
ASSPSSITGELF
>TRBJ2-7|TRBV28|11
ASQRRAVYEQY
>TRBJ1-1|TRBV2|12
ASRARGGGTEAF
>TRBJ1-5|TRBV19|11
ASRDNRAEPQH
>TRBJ2-2|TRBV18|11
ASSPFGVVELF
>TRBJ2-5|TRBV5-1|12
ASSFGAAKETQY
>TRBJ2-3|TRBV2|12
ASRPQGGTDTQY
>TRBJ2-2|TRBV6-1|13
ASSQTRTNTGELF
>TRBJ1-5|TRBV5-1|11
ASSPGDGQPQH
>TRBJ2-1|TRBV7-6|17
ASSLATSGSRWAYNEQF
>TRBJ2-3|TRBV25-1|15
ASSEKGLAGATDTQY
>TRBJ1-1|TRBV11-2|11
ASSPGSLAEAF
>TRBJ1-3|TRBV7-2|14
ASSFQGGNSGNTIY
>TRBJ2-7|TRBV5-6|12
ASSLGTFSYEQY
>TRBJ1-1|TRBV6-1|12
ASSLLLGETEAF
>TRBJ2-3|TRBV7-9|14
ASSFLAGGATDTQY
>TRBJ2-2|TRBV13|12
ASSLGGYYGELF
>TRBJ1-1|TRBV7-9|12
ASRVGTGETEAF
>TRBJ2-2|TRBV4-2|16
ASSREGRAGGGTGELF
>TRBJ1-2|TRBV10-2|11
ASSEVSRRGYT
>TRBJ2-1|TRBV6-1|13
ASSGPGGAYNEQF
>TRBJ2-1|TRBV6-1|10
ATQGDSDEQF
>TRBJ2-1|TRBV20-1|12
SAMAGEAYNEQF
>TRBJ2-1|TRBV28|12
ASYTQKGHNEQF
>TRBJ2-7|TRBV2|11
ASTPTSGRQQY
>TRBJ2-7|TRBV20-1|9
SGLSRGEQY
>TRBJ1-3|TRBV5-5|14
ASGALPGQGRDTIY
>TRBJ2-3|TRBV5-4|15
ASSSNPGQGAADTQY
>TRBJ1-5|TRBV3-1|12
ASSAGTAWQPQH